The 5 T cell receptor beta chains given below trace back to one sample, sequenced in a study of blood T cell repertoires in COVID-19. Data came from immunoSEQ multiplex PCR; TCRdb stores just in-frame clones and leaves some out. This table has 200,000 to 250,000 clones, approximately 90% appearing once. Sequencing used peripheral blood. Source of these receptors: a woman in her thirties or forties who had recovered from COVID-19.

The chain joins TRBV6-2 or TRBV6-3 to TRBJ2-7; no clear D gene. This CDR3 is built from 14 residues. The germline gives CDR1 MNHEY, CDR2 SVGEGT. V lost 5 bases and J 0 bases, leaving 11 bases between the germline ends. The CDR3 loop reads CASSKADNSYEQYF. CDR3 in DNA: TGTGCCAGCAGTAAGGCCGACAACTCCTACGAGCAGTACTTC.

The gene calls are TRBV28 and TRBJ1-5; 9 nucleotides agree with TRBD1. V was pared by 7 bases and J by 2 bases, with 6 bases of the junction left unmatched. CDR3 length: 15 residues. Germline CDR1 reads MDHEN; CDR2 reads SYDVKM. The CDR3 reads CASKTGGSGNQPQHF. The DNA of the CDR3 is TGTGCCAGCAAGACAGGGGGAAGCGGCAATCAGCCCCAGCATTTT.

The gene calls are TRBV5-5 and TRBJ2-1; D is possibly TRBD2 (5 bases). The germline CDR1 and CDR2 sequences are SGHKS and YYEKEE (reference sequence). V was cut by 5 bases and J by 6 bases, with 12 bases left in between. This CDR3 spans 13 amino acids. The CDR3 here is CASRPDSGNEQFF. The CDR3 DNA follows: TGTGCCAGCAGGCCGGACTCCGGCAATGAGCAGTTCTTC.

This clone was detected a few times. The chain joins TRBV7-9 to TRBJ2-2; D may be TRBD1 (7 bases). Germline CDR1 SEHNR, CDR2 FQNEAQ (reference sequence). The ends were cut back, 5 bases at V and 6 bases at J, with 16 bases in the middle. The CDR3 is 15 amino acids. The CDR3 here is CASSPRGTAAGELFF. The CDR3 nucleotides read TGTGCCAGCAGCCCACGCGGGACAGCAGCCGGGGAGCTGTTTTTT.

This chain uses TRBV5-6 with TRBJ2-1; D gene unclear. Per the germline V gene, CDR1 is SGHDT and CDR2 is YYEEEE. The CDR3 loop spans 15 amino acids. The germline V and J ends were trimmed by 0 bases and 0 bases, with 7 bases remaining between them. CDR3 sequence reads: CASSLGRVSYNEQFF. CDR3 sequence (DNA): TGTGCCAGCAGCTTGGGCCGGGTCTCCTACAATGAGCAGTTCTTC. Filled out from reference TRBV5-6 and TRBJ2-1, the complete variable domain reads DAGVTQSPTHLIKTRGQQVTLRCSPKSGHDTVSWYQQALGQGPQFIFQYYEEEERQRGNFPDRFSGHQFPNYSSELNVNALLLGDSALYLCASSLGRVSYNEQFFGPGTRLTVL.